These 8 T cell receptor beta chains were sequenced from one sample in a study of T cell responses to AZD1222 COVID-19 vaccine. Sequencing used immunoSEQ multiplex PCR; TCRdb keeps in-frame clones, though not all of them. The sample yields approximately 150,000 clones, around 90% seen once. This specimen was peripheral blood, taken 28 days after the second AZD1222 dose. These TCRs come from an adult who received the AZD1222 COVID-19 vaccine.

The chain joins TRBV19 to TRBJ2-2; D unresolved. Germline V lookup: CDR1 LNHDA, CDR2 SQIVND (reference sequence). V shed 2 bases and J shed 5 bases, with 0 bases lying between them. This CDR3 has 11 amino acids. The CDR3 sequence is CASSITGELFF. CDR3 bases: TGTGCCAGTAGTATAACCGGGGAGCTGTTTTTT.

This clone has a single count. This chain uses TRBV5-1 with TRBJ2-2; D is uncertain. Germline V gene data show CDR1 as SGHRS and CDR2 as YFSETQ. V dropped 4 bases and J dropped 7 bases, with 8 bases sitting between them. This CDR3 has 12 amino acids. In nucleotides, the CDR3 is TGCGCCAGCAGCAACCCCAGCGGGGAGCTGTTTTTT. Residues: CASSNPSGELFF. Full variable domain (outside the CDR3, taken from reference TRBV5-1 and TRBJ2-2): KAGVTQTPRYLIKTRGQQVTLSCSPISGHRSVSWYQQTPGQGLQFLFEYFSETQRNKGNFPGRFSGRQFSNSRSEMNVSTLELGDSALYLCASSNPSGELFFGEGSRLTVL.

This chain links TRBV12-3 or TRBV12-4 with TRBJ1-3; D is uncertain. The CDR3 runs 12 residues. V lost 3 bases and J 4 bases, leaving 4 bases between the germline ends. The CDR3 region is CASSFRGNTIYF. CDR3 in DNA: TGTGCCAGCAGTTTTAGGGGAAACACCATATATTTT.

Notes on this clone: The junction differs from germline at one of its ends, possibly a read error. This sequence joins TRBV7-6 and TRBJ2-1; 9 nucleotides line up with TRBD2. This CDR3 is built from 15 residues. Per germline, CDR1 SGHVS and CDR2 FNYEAQ. CDR3: CASSLAGNQYNEQFF. The CDR3 DNA sequence: TGTGCCAGCAGCCTAGCGGGGAACCAATACAATGAGCAGTTCTTC.

The chain joins TRBV19 to TRBJ1-6; D gene uncertain. Germline CDR1 and CDR2: LNHDA and SQIVND (reference sequence). V gave up 2 bases and J gave up 7 bases, with 9 bases separating them. This CDR3 spans 14 amino acids. The CDR3: CASSISGSNSPLHF. Written as DNA, the CDR3 is TGTGCCAGTAGTATATCGGGGTCCAATTCACCCCTCCACTTT.

This chain joins TRBV24-1 and TRBJ1-5; the match to TRBD1 covers 9 bases. Germline V gene data show CDR1 as KGHDR and CDR2 as SFDVKD. The trim removed 4 bases at V and 1 base at J, leaving 4 bases unmatched. The CDR3 is 16 amino acids. The CDR3 spells CATSDSGQGSNQPQHF. The DNA of the CDR3 is TGTGCCACCAGTGACTCCGGACAGGGGAGCAATCAGCCCCAGCATTTT.

The chain is built from TRBV19 and TRBJ2-1; the match to TRBD2 covers 10 bases. This CDR3 has 19 residues. The junction had 9 bases not matched to a gene; V was cut back by 1 base and J by 0 bases. The germline CDR1 and CDR2 sequences are LNHDA and SQIVND (reference sequence). As DNA, the CDR3 is TGTGCCAGTAGTATAGGTAGCGGGGGGCGCTTGAGCTCCTACAATGAGCAGTTCTTC. Its translation: CASSIGSGGRLSSYNEQFF.

The rearrangement links TRBV19 to TRBJ1-1; no firm D call. The germline V gene has CDR1 LNHDA and CDR2 SQIVND (reference sequence). The V gene lost 7 bases and the J gene lost 0 bases, with 15 bases spanning the gap. CDR3 length: 15 amino acids. As DNA, the CDR3 is TGTGCCAGTACCTCTAAGGACCGATTGAACACTGAAGCTTTCTTT. It yields the protein CASTSKDRLNTEAFF.